The 24 T cell receptor beta chains below all came from one sample that was sequenced in a study of OX40 agonist ivuxolimab in advanced cancers. Assay used: immunoSEQ multiplex PCR; TCRdb lists only in-frame clones, some missing. The sample includes 35,000 to 55,000 clones, around four fifths seen only once; the top ten take 15%. The starting material was CD4+ or CD8+ T cells sorted from blood, obtained in a trial of the OX40 agonist ivuxolimab. These receptor sequences come from an adult with an advanced solid tumor such as melanoma, head and neck, liver or kidney cancer.

This clone showed up just once. The chain combines TRBV5-4 with TRBJ2-7, with D tentatively TRBD1 or TRBD2 (5 bases each). Germline V gives CDR1 SGHNT, CDR2 YYREEE (reference sequence). The CDR3 is made up of 15 amino acids. Trimming cost V 4 bases and J 4 bases, with 18 bases left between them. As DNA, the CDR3 is TGTGCCAGCAGCCGTTTTCCCGGGGACGTATACGAGCAGTACTTC. This encodes CASSRFPGDVYEQYF.

V and J are TRBV2 and TRBJ2-1; D is uncertain. V was cut by 6 bases and J by 7 bases, with 4 bases left in between. The CDR3 consists of 10 residues. The V gene's germline CDR1 is SNHLY and CDR2 FYNNEI. Here the CDR3 DNA reads TGTGCCAGCAGGGGAAATGAGCAGTTCTTC. Translated: CASRGNEQFF.

The V and J genes are TRBV30 and TRBJ1-1, with TRBD1 identical over 10 bases. The junction had 8 bases not matched to a gene; V was cut back by 5 bases and J by 5 bases. Germline CDR1 and CDR2: GTSNPN and SVGIG (reference sequence). This CDR3 has 14 amino acids. The CDR3 DNA reads TGTGCCTGGGGGGGAGGGACAGGGGAGACTGAAGCTTTCTTT. Protein sequence: CAWGGGTGETEAFF. Based on the CDR3 plus reference TRBV30 and TRBJ1-1, the full variable domain is SQTIHQWPATLVQPVGSPLSLECTVEGTSNPNLYWYRQAAGRGLQLLFYSVGIGQISSEVPQNLSASRPQDRQFILSSKKLLLSDSGFYLCAWGGGTGETEAFFGQGTRLTVV.

This clone was picked up a small number of times. The V call is TRBV30, the J call TRBJ1-2, with D tentatively TRBD1 (6 bases). The CDR3 is made up of 15 amino acids. Germline V gene lookup returns CDR1 GTSNPN and CDR2 SVGIG (reference sequence). The V gene lost 3 bases and the J gene lost 4 bases, with 18 bases spanning the gap. CDR3 loop: CAWSDHRERAYGYTF. The CDR3 DNA is TGTGCCTGGAGCGATCACAGGGAAAGGGCCTATGGCTACACCTTC. Full variable domain (remainder filled in from reference TRBV30 and TRBJ1-2): SQTIHQWPATLVQPVGSPLSLECTVEGTSNPNLYWYRQAAGRGLQLLFYSVGIGQISSEVPQNLSASRPQDRQFILSSKKLLLSDSGFYLCAWSDHRERAYGYTFGSGTRLTVV.

This chain uses TRBV27 with TRBJ2-7; D possibly corresponds to TRBD1 (5 bases). This CDR3 region has 14 residues. The V and J ends lost 3 bases and 5 bases respectively, with 14 bases between them. CDR1 and CDR2 from the germline V gene are MNHEY and SMNVEV (reference sequence). DNA for the CDR3: TGTGCCAGCAGTTTGGGCCCAGGGCTTAACGAGCAGTACTTC. Amino acids: CASSLGPGLNEQYF.

The chain couples TRBV7-9 to TRBJ2-1; D uncertain. From germline, CDR1 is SEHNR and CDR2 FQNEAQ (reference sequence). Trimming took 5 bases from V and 8 from J, leaving 13 bases between them. The CDR3 runs to 13 residues. The CDR3 bases are TGTGCCAGCAGCCAGCCCGGGCGCGATGAGCAGTTCTTC. It codes for CASSQPGRDEQFF.

The chain is built from TRBV6-6 and TRBJ2-7, with D perhaps matching TRBD1 or TRBD2 (5 bases each). Germline CDR1 MNHNY, CDR2 SVGAGI (reference sequence). The CDR3 has 15 residues. The germline V and J ends were trimmed by 2 bases and 2 bases, with 13 bases remaining between them. The CDR3 coding sequence is TGTGCCAGCAGTTACGGGGACCTTCGACCCTACGAGCAGTACTTC. It translates to CASSYGDLRPYEQYF.

CDR3 sequence reads: CASSPHRTGYSTDTQYF. For the CDR3, the DNA is TGTGCCAGCAGCCCCCATCGTACAGGGTATAGCACAGATACGCAGTATTTT. The chain employs TRBV7-9 and TRBJ2-3; the D gene is possibly TRBD1 (6 bases). The length of the CDR3 is 17 residues. V shed 5 bases and J shed 0 bases, with 18 bases lying between them. Germline-derived CDR1 and CDR2 are SEHNR and FQNEAQ (reference sequence).

The genes are TRBV21-1 and TRBJ2-7; the table gives TRBD2 as D, unverified against the DNA. TRBV21-1 is annotated as a pseudogene. This CDR3 comprises 16 residues. The CDR3: CASSGSSGRVAYEQYF. CDR3 nucleotide sequence: TGTGCCAGCAGCGGGTCTAGCGGGAGGGTTGCCTACGAGCAGTACTTC.

J is TRBJ2-5 and V is TRBV10-2; D gene uncertain. The CDR3 has 15 amino acids. Trimming pared 0 bases from V and 0 bases from J, leaving 8 bases between. Germline CDR1 and CDR2: WSHSY and SAAADI. The CDR3 protein is CASSESGLYQETQYF. CDR3 DNA sequence: TGCGCCAGCAGTGAGTCGGGCTTGTACCAAGAGACCCAGTACTTC.

This chain uses TRBV14 with TRBJ1-1, with no clear D. CDR3 size: 15 residues. V was shortened by 2 bases and J by 6 bases, with 16 bases between the two germline ends. CDR1 and CDR2 (germline): SGHDN, FVKESK. The CDR3 sequence: CASSQTSYGTAEAFF. CDR3 DNA: TGTGCCAGCAGCCAAACAAGCTATGGAACAGCTGAAGCTTTCTTT.

CDR3 loop: CASSGEEPSISTDTQYF. The CDR3 region has the DNA TGTGCCAGCAGCGGGGAAGAGCCTAGCATTAGCACAGATACGCAGTATTTT. The rearrangement joins TRBV7-6 to TRBJ2-3, with D perhaps matching TRBD2 (5 bases). V gave up 5 bases and J gave up 0 bases, with 18 bases separating them. The CDR3 runs to 17 residues. Looked up from germline, CDR1 is SGHVS and CDR2 is FNYEAQ.

The V gene is TRBV7-9, the J gene TRBJ2-7, with D maybe TRBD1 (6 bases). Trimming removed 1 base at V and 6 bases at J, with 10 bases between. Germline lookup yields CDR1 SEHNR and CDR2 FQNEAQ (reference sequence). The CDR3 has 13 residues. The CDR3 sequence is CASSLGQVAEQYF. In DNA, the CDR3 is TGTGCCAGCAGCTTAGGACAGGTGGCCGAGCAGTACTTC.

V usage is TRBV9 and J usage is TRBJ2-5, with TRBD2 matching over 8 bases. This CDR3 is built from 15 residues. Germline V gene lookup returns CDR1 SGDLS and CDR2 YYNGEE. The V segment lost 0 bases and the J segment 3 bases; nucleotides outside the gene matches: 4. The CDR3 coding sequence is TGTGCCAGCAGCGTAGGATCGGGGGGGAAAGAGACCCAGTACTTC. Protein product: CASSVGSGGKETQYF.

The V and J genes are TRBV27 and TRBJ1-2; D gene uncertain. V was cut by 8 bases and J by 3 bases, with 19 bases left in between. The germline gives CDR1 MNHEY, CDR2 SMNVEV (reference sequence). There are 15 residues in the CDR3. The CDR3 region is CASSPRPGLDYGYTF. The CDR3 region has the DNA TGTGCCAGCTCCCCTCGTCCGGGATTGGACTATGGCTACACCTTC.

J is TRBJ2-3 and V is TRBV4-1; 9 nucleotides line up with TRBD1. The CDR3 is 16 residues long. The germline V gene encodes CDR1 MGHRA and CDR2 YSYEKL. V lost 2 bases to trimming and J lost 6 bases; unmatched junction nucleotides: 9. The CDR3 DNA follows: TGCGCCAGCAGCCAACAGAGAACAGGGGGCTTGGATACGCAGTATTTT. As protein: CASSQQRTGGLDTQYF.

This rearrangement joins TRBV14 to TRBJ2-7, with 8 bases identical to TRBD2. Per the germline V gene, CDR1 is SGHDN and CDR2 is FVKESK. The CDR3 is 15 amino acids. The ends lost 5 bases at V and 7 bases at J; junction bases unmatched: 13. The CDR3 DNA reads as TGTGCCAGCAGCGACCCCGGGACTAGTATCGGGGAGCAGTACTTC. As protein: CASSDPGTSIGEQYF.

V gene TRBV16 combines with J gene TRBJ1-2; D remains unclear. This CDR3 is built from 15 residues. Deletions cut 9 bases from V and 7 bases from J, with 24 bases between. Germline V gene sequence: CDR1 KGHSY, CDR2 FQNENV. The CDR3: CASDQKVVSPLGYTF. The CDR3 nucleotides are TGTGCCAGTGACCAAAAAGTGGTTAGTCCCCTTGGCTACACCTTC.

The CDR3 nucleotides are TGCAGCGTTGAAAGGACAGATACCTACGAGCAGTACTTC. It encodes CSVERTDTYEQYF. The chain has TRBV29-1 and TRBJ2-7; D may be TRBD1 (6 bases). This CDR3 is built from 13 residues. V dropped 2 bases and J dropped 2 bases, with 10 bases sitting between them. Germline lookup yields CDR1 SQVTM and CDR2 ANQGSEA.

The rearrangement joins TRBV7-9 to TRBJ2-5; D is uncertain. Germline V gene lookup returns CDR1 SEHNR and CDR2 FQNEAQ (reference sequence). This CDR3 spans 13 amino acids. V shed 4 bases and J shed 3 bases, with 9 bases lying between them. CDR3 bases: TGTGCCAGCAGCTCGGGTCTAGAAGAGACCCAGTACTTC. It specifies CASSSGLEETQYF.

V usage is TRBV28 and J usage is TRBJ1-1; 11 bases fit TRBD1. Germline lookup yields CDR1 MDHEN and CDR2 SYDVKM. This CDR3 is built from 15 residues. The V and J ends lost 6 bases and 1 base, in that order; junction bases with no gene match: 4. CDR3 DNA sequence: TGTGCCAGCAGAGGACAGGGGGCGAGGAACACTGAAGCTTTCTTT. Amino acid sequence: CASRGQGARNTEAFF.

The chain uses TRBV15 and TRBJ1-1; D call uncertain. The CDR3 is 16 amino acids. CDR1 and CDR2 (germline): LNHNV, YYDKDF (reference sequence). Deletions cut 0 bases from V and 1 base from J, with 12 bases between. CDR3 nucleotide sequence: TGTGCCACCAGCAGAGAAGCCGGAAGAGAGAACACTGAAGCTTTCTTT. Translation: CATSREAGRENTEAFF.

This clone showed up just a few times. The rearrangement joins TRBV28 to TRBJ1-5, with D possibly matching TRBD1 (5 bases). The V and J ends lost 2 bases and 6 bases respectively, with 14 bases between them. This CDR3 contains 15 residues. Germline assignment: CDR1 MDHEN and CDR2 SYDVKM. The CDR3 DNA reads TGTGCCAGCAGTTTAAGGGGAGTCCTCCCTCAGCCCCAGCATTTT. Its translation is CASSLRGVLPQPQHF.

The chain carries TRBV23-1 and TRBJ1-2; 8 bases agree with TRBD1. TRBV23-1 has ORF status, its function being uncertain. V lost 3 bases and J lost 6; bases outside the gene matches: 9. This CDR3 contains 15 residues. CDR3 coding DNA: TGCGCCAGCAGTCAGTCCGGGACAGGACGGAATGGCTACACCTTC. It codes for CASSQSGTGRNGYTF.